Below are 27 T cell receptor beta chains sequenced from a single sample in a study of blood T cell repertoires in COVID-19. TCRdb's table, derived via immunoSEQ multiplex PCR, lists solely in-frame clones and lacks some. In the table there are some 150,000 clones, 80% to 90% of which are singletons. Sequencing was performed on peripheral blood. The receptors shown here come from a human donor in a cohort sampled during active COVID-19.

CDR3 nucleotide sequence: TGTGCCAGCAGTCCAGGGCCCAATAACTATGGCTACACCTTC. Its protein is CASSPGPNNYGYTF. This sequence joins TRBV25-1 and TRBJ1-2; possibly TRBD1 for D (5 bases). CDR3 length: 14 residues. In germline, CDR1 is MGHDK, CDR2 SYGVNS. V lost 5 bases, J lost 1 base, and 11 bases lay in between.

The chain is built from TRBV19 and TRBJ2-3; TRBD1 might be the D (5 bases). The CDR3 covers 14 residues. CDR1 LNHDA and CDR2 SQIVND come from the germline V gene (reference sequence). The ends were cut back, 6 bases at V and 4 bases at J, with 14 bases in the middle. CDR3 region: CASSQIGAADTQYF. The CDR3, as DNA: TGTGCCAGTAGCCAGATAGGGGCTGCAGATACGCAGTATTTT.

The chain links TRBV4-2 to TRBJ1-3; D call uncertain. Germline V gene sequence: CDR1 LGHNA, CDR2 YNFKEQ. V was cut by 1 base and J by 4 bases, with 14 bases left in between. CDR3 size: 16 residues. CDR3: CASSQVDSRSGNTIYF. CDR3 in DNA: TGTGCCAGCAGCCAAGTCGACTCCCGATCCGGAAACACCATATATTTT.

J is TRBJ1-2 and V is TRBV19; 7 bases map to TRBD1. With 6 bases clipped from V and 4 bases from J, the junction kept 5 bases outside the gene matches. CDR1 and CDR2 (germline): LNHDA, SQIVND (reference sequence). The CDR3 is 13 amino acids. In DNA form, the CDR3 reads TGTGCCAGTAGCACGACAGGGTTCTATGGCTACACCTTC. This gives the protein CASSTTGFYGYTF.

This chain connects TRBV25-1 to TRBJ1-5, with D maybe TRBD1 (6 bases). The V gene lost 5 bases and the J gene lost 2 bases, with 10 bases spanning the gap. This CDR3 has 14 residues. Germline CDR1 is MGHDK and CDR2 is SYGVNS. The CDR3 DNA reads TGTGCCAGCAGTAGGGCAGGGGGCAATCAGCCCCAGCATTTT. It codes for CASSRAGGNQPQHF.

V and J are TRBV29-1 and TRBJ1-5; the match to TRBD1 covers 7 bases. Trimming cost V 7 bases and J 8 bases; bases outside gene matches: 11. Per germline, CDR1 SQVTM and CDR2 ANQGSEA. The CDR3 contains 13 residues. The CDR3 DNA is TGCAGCGCCAGACAGGGTGTCTTCGAGCCCCAGCATTTT. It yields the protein CSARQGVFEPQHF. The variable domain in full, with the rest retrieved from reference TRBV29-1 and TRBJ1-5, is SAVISQKPSRDICQRGTSLTIQCQVDSQVTMMFWYRQQPGQSLTLIATANQGSEATYESGFVIDKFPISRPNLTFSTLTVSNMSPEDSSIYLCSARQGVFEPQHFGDGTRLSIL.

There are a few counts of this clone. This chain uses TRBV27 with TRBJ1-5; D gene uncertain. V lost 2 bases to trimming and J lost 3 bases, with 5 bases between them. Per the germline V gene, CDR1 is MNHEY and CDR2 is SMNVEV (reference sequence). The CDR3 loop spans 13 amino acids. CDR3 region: CASSLGFNQPQHF. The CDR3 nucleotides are TGTGCCAGCAGTTTAGGCTTCAATCAGCCCCAGCATTTT.

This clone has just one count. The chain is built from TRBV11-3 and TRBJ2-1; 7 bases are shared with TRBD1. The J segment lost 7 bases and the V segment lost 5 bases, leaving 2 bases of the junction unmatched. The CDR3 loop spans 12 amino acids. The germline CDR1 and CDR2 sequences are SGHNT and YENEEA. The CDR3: CASSPQGNEQFF. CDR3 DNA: TGTGCCAGCAGCCCACAGGGGAATGAGCAGTTCTTC. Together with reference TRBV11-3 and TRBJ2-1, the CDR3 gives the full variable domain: EAGVVQSPRYKIIEKKQPVAFWCNPISGHNTLYWYLQNLGQGPELLIRYENEEAVDDSQLPKDRFSAERLKGVDSTLKIQPAELGDSAVYLCASSPQGNEQFFGPGTRLTVL.

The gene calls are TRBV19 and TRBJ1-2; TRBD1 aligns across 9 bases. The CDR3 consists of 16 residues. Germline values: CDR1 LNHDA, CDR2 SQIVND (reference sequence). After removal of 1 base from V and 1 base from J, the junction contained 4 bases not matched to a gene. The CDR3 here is CASSIGRTGDNYGYTF. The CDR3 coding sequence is TGTGCCAGTAGTATAGGGCGGACAGGGGATAACTATGGCTACACCTTC.

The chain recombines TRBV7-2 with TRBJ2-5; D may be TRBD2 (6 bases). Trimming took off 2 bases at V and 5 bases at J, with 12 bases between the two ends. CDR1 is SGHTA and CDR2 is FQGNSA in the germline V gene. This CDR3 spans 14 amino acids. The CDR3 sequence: CASSLSAGTETQYF. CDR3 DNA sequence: TGTGCCAGCAGCTTATCGGCGGGGACGGAGACCCAGTACTTC.

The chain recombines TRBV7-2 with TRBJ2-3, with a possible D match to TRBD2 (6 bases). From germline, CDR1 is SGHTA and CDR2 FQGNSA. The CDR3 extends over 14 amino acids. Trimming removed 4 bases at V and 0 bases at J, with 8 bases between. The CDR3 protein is CASSSGTSTDTQYF. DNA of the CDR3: TGTGCCAGCAGCTCCGGGACTAGCACAGATACGCAGTATTTT.

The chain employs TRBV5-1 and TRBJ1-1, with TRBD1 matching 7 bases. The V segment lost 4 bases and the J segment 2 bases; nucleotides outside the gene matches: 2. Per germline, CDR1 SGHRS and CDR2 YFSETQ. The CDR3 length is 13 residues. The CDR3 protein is CASSDRANTEAFF. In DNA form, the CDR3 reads TGCGCCAGCAGCGACAGGGCCAACACTGAAGCTTTCTTT.

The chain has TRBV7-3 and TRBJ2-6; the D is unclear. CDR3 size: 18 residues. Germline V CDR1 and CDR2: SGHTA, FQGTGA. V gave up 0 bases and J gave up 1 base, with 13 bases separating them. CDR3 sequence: CASSLTSGPLSGANVLTF. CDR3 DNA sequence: TGTGCCAGCAGCTTAACGTCAGGCCCACTGTCTGGGGCCAACGTCCTGACTTTC.

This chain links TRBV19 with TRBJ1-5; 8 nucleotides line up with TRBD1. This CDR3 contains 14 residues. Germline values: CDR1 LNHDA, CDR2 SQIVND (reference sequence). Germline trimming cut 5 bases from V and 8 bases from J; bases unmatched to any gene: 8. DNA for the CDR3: TGTGCCAGTAGTGTTGACAGGGGAATGAAGCCCCAGCATTTT. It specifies CASSVDRGMKPQHF.

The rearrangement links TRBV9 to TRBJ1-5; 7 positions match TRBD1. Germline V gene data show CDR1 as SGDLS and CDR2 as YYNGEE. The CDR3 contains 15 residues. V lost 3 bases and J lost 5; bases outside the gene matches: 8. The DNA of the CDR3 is TGTGCCAGCAGCGCCGATACAGGGGTGGATCAGCCCCAGCATTTT. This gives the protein CASSADTGVDQPQHF.

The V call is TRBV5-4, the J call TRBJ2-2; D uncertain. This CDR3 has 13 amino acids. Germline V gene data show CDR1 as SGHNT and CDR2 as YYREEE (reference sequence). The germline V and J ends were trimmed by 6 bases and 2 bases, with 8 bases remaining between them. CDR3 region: CASKIENTGELFF. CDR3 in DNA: TGTGCCAGCAAAATAGAAAACACCGGGGAGCTGTTTTTT.

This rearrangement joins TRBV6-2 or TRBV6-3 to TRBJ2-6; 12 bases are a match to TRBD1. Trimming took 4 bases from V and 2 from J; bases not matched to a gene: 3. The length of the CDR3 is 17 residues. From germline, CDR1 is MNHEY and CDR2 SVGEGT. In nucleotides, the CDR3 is TGTGCCAGCAGTTCCCGGGACAGGGGGCCTGGGGCCAACGTCCTGACTTTC. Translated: CASSSRDRGPGANVLTF.

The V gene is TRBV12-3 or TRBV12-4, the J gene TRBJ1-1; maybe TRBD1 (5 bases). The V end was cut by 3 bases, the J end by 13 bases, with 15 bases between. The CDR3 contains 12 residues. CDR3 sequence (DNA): TGTGCCAGCAGTTTTGAAAGCCTCGGGGGTTTCTTT. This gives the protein CASSFESLGGFF.

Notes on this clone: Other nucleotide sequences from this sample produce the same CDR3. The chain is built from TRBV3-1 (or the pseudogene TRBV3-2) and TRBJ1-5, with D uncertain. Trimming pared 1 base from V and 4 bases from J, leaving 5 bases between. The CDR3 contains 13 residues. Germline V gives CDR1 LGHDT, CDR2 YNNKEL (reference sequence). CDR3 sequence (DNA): TGTGCCAGCAGCCAAGGAGGGAATCAGCCCCAGCATTTT. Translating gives CASSQGGNQPQHF.

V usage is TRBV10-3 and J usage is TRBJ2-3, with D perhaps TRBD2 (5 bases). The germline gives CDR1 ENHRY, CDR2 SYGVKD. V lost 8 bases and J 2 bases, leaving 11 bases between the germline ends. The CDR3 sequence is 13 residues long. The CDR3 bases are TGTGCCATCTCTAGGGAGCCCACAGATACGCAGTATTTT. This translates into CAISREPTDTQYF.

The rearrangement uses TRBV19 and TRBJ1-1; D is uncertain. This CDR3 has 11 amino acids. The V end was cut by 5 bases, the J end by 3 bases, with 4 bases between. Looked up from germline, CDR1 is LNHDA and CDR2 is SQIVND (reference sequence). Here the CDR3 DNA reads TGTGCCAGTAGTCGGGACACTGAAGCTTTCTTT. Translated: CASSRDTEAFF.

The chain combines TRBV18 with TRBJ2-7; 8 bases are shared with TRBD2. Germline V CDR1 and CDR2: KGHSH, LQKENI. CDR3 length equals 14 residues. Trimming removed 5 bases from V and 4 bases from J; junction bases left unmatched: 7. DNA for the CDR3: TGTGCCAGCTCAGAGGGCGGGGGGCCTTACGAGCAGTACTTC. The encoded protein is CASSEGGGPYEQYF.

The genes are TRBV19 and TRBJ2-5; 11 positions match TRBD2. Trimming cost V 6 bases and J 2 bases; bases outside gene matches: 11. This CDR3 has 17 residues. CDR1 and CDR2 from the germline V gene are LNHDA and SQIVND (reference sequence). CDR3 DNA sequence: TGTGCCAGTAGAGTTGGCGGAACTAGCGGGGGTCAAGAGACCCAGTACTTC. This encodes CASRVGGTSGGQETQYF.

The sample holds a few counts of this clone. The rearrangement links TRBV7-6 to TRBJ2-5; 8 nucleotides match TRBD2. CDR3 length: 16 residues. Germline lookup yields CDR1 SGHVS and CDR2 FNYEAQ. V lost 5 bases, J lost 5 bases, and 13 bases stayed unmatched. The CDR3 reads CASSPGTRNSGETQYF. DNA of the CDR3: TGTGCCAGCAGCCCCGGGACTAGAAATTCGGGGGAGACCCAGTACTTC.

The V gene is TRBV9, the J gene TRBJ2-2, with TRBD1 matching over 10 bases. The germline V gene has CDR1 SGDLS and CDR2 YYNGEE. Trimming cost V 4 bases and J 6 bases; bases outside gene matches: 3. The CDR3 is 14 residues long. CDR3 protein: CASSLTGGSGELFF. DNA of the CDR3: TGTGCCAGCAGCTTGACAGGGGGCTCCGGGGAGCTGTTTTTT.

The CDR3 DNA is TGTGCCAGCTCATCCCCGCCAAATCCGGGGGGGGCCAACGTCCTGACTTTC. Amino acid sequence: CASSSPPNPGGANVLTF. The rearrangement uses TRBV18 and TRBJ2-6; possible D gene TRBD2, 5 bases. Germline V CDR1 and CDR2: KGHSH, LQKENI. The CDR3 totals 17 residues. Trimming stripped 5 bases from V and 4 bases from J, with 18 bases between.

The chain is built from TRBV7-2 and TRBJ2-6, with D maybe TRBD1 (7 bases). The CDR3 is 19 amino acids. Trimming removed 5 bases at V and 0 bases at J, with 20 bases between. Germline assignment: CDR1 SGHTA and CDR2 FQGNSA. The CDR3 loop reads CASSPFLTGRSSGANVLTF. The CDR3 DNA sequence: TGTGCCAGCAGCCCATTCCTGACAGGGAGGTCCTCTGGGGCCAACGTCCTGACTTTC.